Each of the 25 T cell receptor beta chains below was sequenced from the same sample in a study of shared clonotypes between healthy human individuals. This table comes from immunoSEQ multiplex PCR, and its TCRdb copy is limited to in-frame clones, with some not included. This sample has about 490,000 clones, with 76% found just once. Material for sequencing was PBMCs. The receptors were sampled from a woman aged 40 to 55 in good health. Some clones in this sample may be carry-over from other donors' samples.

This clone was found once. This chain uses TRBV6-5 with TRBJ2-5, with TRBD1 as a possible D gene (6 bases). Matching the DNA end better, TRBJ2-7 makes the J call doubtful. From germline, CDR1 is MNHEY and CDR2 SVGAGI. The CDR3 totals 14 residues. CDR3 DNA sequence: TGTGCCAGCAGCAGGGGACCGACAGTCTACGAGCAGTACTTC. It is translated as CASSRGPTVYEQYF.

Turning to this clone: Given a far larger clone just one base away, this is likely a sequencing read error. The same CDR3 is also encoded by other DNA sequences in this sample. This chain joins TRBV4-1 and TRBJ2-1; 7 bases map to TRBD2. V lost 4 bases to trimming and J lost 7 bases; unmatched junction nucleotides: 7. Per germline, CDR1 MGHRA and CDR2 YSYEKL. CDR3 length: 14 amino acids. CDR3 coding DNA: TGCGCCAGCAGCCGTACCAGCGGGATTAATGAGCAGTTCTTC. As protein: CASSRTSGINEQFF.

The chain is built from TRBV5-1 and TRBJ1-3, with 8 bases fitting TRBD1. The CDR3 loop spans 16 amino acids. Germline V lookup: CDR1 SGHRS, CDR2 YFSETQ. Unmatched junction bases numbered 5, after V lost 0 bases and J lost 3 bases. The CDR3 nucleotides read TGCGCCAGCAGCTTGGCAGGGGGCGCGGGTGGAAACACCATATATTTT. It encodes CASSLAGGAGGNTIYF.

The V and J genes are TRBV30 and TRBJ2-7; D call uncertain. This CDR3 region has 12 residues. Deletions cut 2 bases from V and 2 bases from J, with 7 bases between. CDR1 is GTSNPN and CDR2 is SVGIG in the germline V gene (reference sequence). CDR3 DNA sequence: TGTGCCTGGAGTAGGACGGCCTACGAGCAGTACTTC. Amino acids: CAWSRTAYEQYF.

This chain links TRBV5-1 with TRBJ1-1; a weak D match, TRBD1 (6 bases). This CDR3 region has 14 residues. Germline lookup yields CDR1 SGHRS and CDR2 YFSETQ. Deletions cut 4 bases from V and 4 bases from J, with 14 bases between. CDR3 residues: CASSLRVRGTEAFF. CDR3 in DNA: TGCGCCAGCAGCCTCAGGGTCAGGGGCACTGAAGCTTTCTTT. The full variable domain, in which reference TRBV5-1 and TRBJ1-1 provide the parts outside the CDR3, is KAGVTQTPRYLIKTRGQQVTLSCSPISGHRSVSWYQQTPGQGLQFLFEYFSETQRNKGNFPGRFSGRQFSNSRSEMNVSTLELGDSALYLCASSLRVRGTEAFFGQGTRLTVV.

The V gene is TRBV19, the J gene TRBJ2-7; D is ambiguous. The CDR3 covers 12 residues. Germline V lookup: CDR1 LNHDA, CDR2 SQIVND (reference sequence). With 4 bases removed from V and 6 bases from J, the gap between germline ends came to 10 bases. The CDR3: CASSKGLGEQYF. The CDR3 bases are TGTGCCAGTAGTAAGGGATTAGGCGAGCAGTACTTC.

A note on this clone: The identical CDR3 is also encoded by other nucleotide sequences in the sample. The gene calls are TRBV5-1 and TRBJ2-3, with 8 nucleotides matching TRBD1. J was trimmed by 1 base and V by 3 bases; bases with no gene match: 7. Germline CDR1 is SGHRS and CDR2 is YFSETQ. CDR3 length: 16 amino acids. The CDR3 reads CASSSGQGGGTDTQYF. In nucleotides, the CDR3 is TGCGCCAGCAGCTCAGGACAGGGAGGCGGCACAGATACGCAGTATTTT.

This chain joins TRBV6-6 and TRBJ2-7; the D gene is possibly TRBD2 (6 bases). This CDR3 has 14 residues. V was pared by 5 bases and J by 3 bases, with 14 bases between. From germline, CDR1 is MNHNY and CDR2 SVGAGI (reference sequence). The chain's CDR3 is CASSQMEGVYEQYF. CDR3 DNA sequence: TGTGCCAGCAGTCAAATGGAGGGAGTCTACGAGCAGTACTTC.

DNA of the CDR3: TGCGCCAGCAGCCTCAGCGGTCCTGAGGGAGAGACCCAGTACTTC. It is translated as CASSLSGPEGETQYF. The chain employs TRBV4-1 and TRBJ2-5, with D possibly matching TRBD2 (5 bases). Trimming cost V 4 bases and J 4 bases, with 16 bases left between them. The length of the CDR3 is 15 residues. Germline loops: CDR1 MGHRA, CDR2 YSYEKL.

There are a few counts of this clone. V gene TRBV2 combines with J gene TRBJ2-7; 10 positions agree with TRBD1. The CDR3 consists of 14 residues. CDR1 and CDR2 (germline): SNHLY, FYNNEI. The J segment lost 3 bases and the V segment lost 3 bases, leaving 2 bases of the junction unmatched. The DNA of the CDR3 is TGTGCCAGCAGTGACGGGACAGGGGTCTACGAGCAGTACTTC. Its protein is CASSDGTGVYEQYF.

The sample holds many counts of this clone. The chain links TRBV30 to TRBJ2-7; D is ambiguous. This CDR3 has 12 amino acids. V shed 0 bases and J shed 9 bases, with 12 bases lying between them. The germline V gene encodes CDR1 GTSNPN and CDR2 SVGIG (reference sequence). The CDR3 DNA is TGTGCCTGGAGTGTAAATACACACTTGCAGTACTTC. This gives the protein CAWSVNTHLQYF.

This chain connects TRBV7-8 to TRBJ2-6; perhaps TRBD1 as D (6 bases). CDR1 and CDR2 from the germline V gene are SGHVS and FQNEAQ. The CDR3 loop spans 15 amino acids. V dropped 8 bases and J dropped 0 bases, with 11 bases sitting between them. CDR3 protein: CASSGQFSGANVLTF. Written as DNA, the CDR3 is TGTGCCAGCTCCGGACAGTTCTCTGGGGCCAACGTCCTGACTTTC.

The CDR3 bases are TGTGCCAGCAGCCTACAGGATTCCTATGGCTACACCTTC. It specifies CASSLQDSYGYTF. The rearrangement links TRBV7-2 to TRBJ1-2; tentative D call: TRBD1 (5 bases). Germline CDR1 SGHTA, CDR2 FQGNSA. V shed 5 bases and J shed 4 bases, with 11 bases lying between them. The CDR3 loop spans 13 amino acids.

The V call is TRBV11-3, the J call TRBJ2-2, with D uncertain. In germline, CDR1 is SGHNT, CDR2 YENEEA. The germline V and J ends were trimmed by 1 base and 3 bases, with 15 bases remaining between them. This CDR3 spans 17 amino acids. The CDR3 DNA reads TGTGCCAGCAGCTTAGGCGTGATACCTGGGGACACCGGGGAGCTGTTTTTT. Translation gives CASSLGVIPGDTGELFF.

The CDR3 loop is CASSVPRARYTF. CDR3 in DNA: TGTGCCAGCAGCGTCCCCAGGGCCCGGTACACCTTC. The chain couples TRBV5-4 to TRBJ1-2; D may be TRBD1 (5 bases). Germline V gene lookup returns CDR1 SGHNT and CDR2 YYREEE (reference sequence). The V and J ends lost 4 bases and 11 bases respectively, with 15 bases between them. The CDR3 loop spans 12 amino acids.

The V gene is TRBV5-1, the J gene TRBJ2-7; 12 bases line up with TRBD1. CDR1 and CDR2 from the germline V gene are SGHRS and YFSETQ. With 2 bases clipped from V and 5 bases from J, the junction kept 5 bases outside the gene matches. This CDR3 region has 15 residues. CDR3 nucleotide sequence: TGCGCCAGCAGCTTTACGGGACAGGGGGCAGACGAGCAGTACTTC. Protein product: CASSFTGQGADEQYF. The full variable domain, in which reference TRBV5-1 and TRBJ2-7 provide the parts outside the CDR3, is KAGVTQTPRYLIKTRGQQVTLSCSPISGHRSVSWYQQTPGQGLQFLFEYFSETQRNKGNFPGRFSGRQFSNSRSEMNVSTLELGDSALYLCASSFTGQGADEQYFGPGTRLTVT.

V is TRBV30 and J is TRBJ2-7; either TRBD1 or TRBD2 may supply D (6 bases each). This CDR3 has 14 residues. V shed 3 bases and J shed 8 bases, with 20 bases lying between them. Germline V gene lookup returns CDR1 GTSNPN and CDR2 SVGIG (reference sequence). CDR3 sequence (DNA): TGTGCCTGGAGGGGTGAGGGGGGACGACACCAGCAGTACTTC. It is translated as CAWRGEGGRHQQYF.

This chain links TRBV7-3 with TRBJ1-2; D is undetermined. Germline assignment: CDR1 SGHTA and CDR2 FQGTGA. The length of the CDR3 is 11 residues. CDR3: CASGTNYGYTF. The CDR3 DNA is TGTGCAAGCGGGACTAACTATGGCTACACCTTC.

This chain links TRBV5-6 with TRBJ2-2; the match to TRBD2 covers 13 bases. V lost 4 bases to trimming and J lost 6 bases; unmatched junction nucleotides: 9. CDR1 is SGHDT, CDR2 YYEEEE, per germline. This CDR3 contains 17 residues. The CDR3 bases are TGTGCCAGCAGCAGGGGACTAGCGGGATTTGAGTCCGGGGAGCTGTTTTTT. This gives the protein CASSRGLAGFESGELFF.

Many counts were recorded for this clone. The chain carries TRBV29-1 and TRBJ2-3, with 9 positions matching TRBD2. With 0 bases clipped from V and 0 bases from J, the junction kept 16 bases outside the gene matches. CDR1 and CDR2 from the germline V gene are SQVTM and ANQGSEA. The CDR3 consists of 20 residues. The DNA for the CDR3 is TGCAGCGTTGAAGATCGGGGCGAAACTAGCGGGTTTCTCAGCACAGATACGCAGTATTTT. Its translation: CSVEDRGETSGFLSTDTQYF.

This clone has a handful of counts. The same CDR3 can be traced to other DNA sequences in this sample. J is TRBJ2-7 and V is TRBV15; TRBD2 is a possible D gene (6 bases). Trimming shortened V by 1 base and J by 2 bases, and 9 bases separated the two germline ends. Looked up from germline, CDR1 is LNHNV and CDR2 is YYDKDF (reference sequence). The CDR3 has 14 residues. The CDR3 sequence: CATSRGGGAYEQYF. Written as DNA, the CDR3 is TGTGCCACCAGCAGAGGAGGAGGGGCCTACGAGCAGTACTTC.

This sequence joins TRBV18 and TRBJ2-2; D not resolved. Per the germline V gene, CDR1 is KGHSH and CDR2 is LQKENI. Trimming took 1 base from V and 0 from J, leaving 3 bases between them. The CDR3 covers 14 residues. The CDR3 DNA is TGTGCCAGCTCACCACTTACGAACACCGGGGAGCTGTTTTTT. Amino acids: CASSPLTNTGELFF.

This clone has a single count. The genes are TRBV4-3 and TRBJ2-3; 9 bases match TRBD1. Germline V gene sequence: CDR1 LGHNA, CDR2 YSLEER. V was clipped by 4 bases and J by 1 base; unmatched bases: 3. The CDR3 is made up of 15 amino acids. For the CDR3, the DNA is TGCGCCAGCAGCCCGTGGACAGGGGGCACAGATACGCAGTATTTT. Translation: CASSPWTGGTDTQYF.

This clone was counted a single time. This chain links TRBV2 with TRBJ1-2; no clear D gene. Trimming took 7 bases from V and 0 from J, leaving 12 bases between them. This CDR3 comprises 14 residues. Germline CDR1 and CDR2: SNHLY and FYNNEI. In nucleotides, the CDR3 is TGTGCCAGCACCCTACAGAGTGCTAACTATGGCTACACCTTC. This translates into CASTLQSANYGYTF.

The sample holds a few counts of this clone. This sequence joins TRBV6-1 and TRBJ2-7, with D uncertain. V was pared by 8 bases and J by 4 bases, with 12 bases between. CDR1 and CDR2 (germline): MNHNS, SASEGT. This CDR3 comprises 12 residues. CDR3 bases: TGTGCCAGCCGCGAAACTGTATACGAGCAGTACTTC. Translating gives CASRETVYEQYF.